This is a list of T cell receptor beta chains from one sample in a study of identical twins. One entry per CDR3 protein results from TCRdb running MiXCR on the 5' RACE reads. The data contain 1,800,000 or so distinct CDR3 sequences, under 35% of them singletons. Sequencing input: cord blood. Source of these receptors: a newborn girl in good health. The CDR3 runs from the conserved cysteine through the conserved F or W. The order of the fields is clone size, D gene, V gene, J gene, CDR3 protein, CDR3 DNA. D genes are given only for firm matches. Clone size appears in some rows only: once, few, many, or a class for an expanded clone.

few	-	TRBV13	TRBJ1-5	CASSWGGAGNQPQHF	TGTGCCAGCAGCTGGGGGGGGGCAGGCAATCAGCCCCAGCATTTT
-	TRBD1	TRBV5-6	TRBJ1-2	CASSLVIRQGAANYGYTF	TGTGCCAGCAGCTTGGTTATTCGGCAGGGGGCGGCTAACTATGGCTACACCTTC
-	TRBD2	TRBV20-1	TRBJ2-3	CSVPSGTSGSRTDTQYF	TGCAGTGTCCCAAGCGGGACTAGCGGGAGCCGCACAGATACGCAGTATTTT
-	-	TRBV28	TRBJ2-4	CASTKNIQYF	TGTGCCAGCACTAAAAACATTCAGTACTTC
few	-	TRBV20-1	TRBJ2-7	CSAGQPRPPYEQYF	TGCAGTGCTGGCCAGCCCCGACCGCCCTACGAGCAGTACTTC
-	TRBD2	TRBV3-1	TRBJ2-7	CASSQGTITNEQYF	TGTGCCAGCAGCCAGGGGACTATCACTAATGAGCAGTACTTC
-	TRBD1	TRBV12-3/TRBV12-4	TRBJ1-2	CASSIDRGRFYWGYTF	TGTGCCAGCAGCATCGACAGGGGCAGGTTTTATTGGGGCTACACCTTC
-	-	TRBV6-1	TRBJ1-2	CASSGTASYGYTF	TGTGCCAGCAGTGGGACAGCTTCCTATGGCTACACCTTC
-	-	TRBV29-1	TRBJ2-7	CSVERDTNYYEQYF	TGCAGCGTTGAAAGGGATACAAATTACTACGAGCAGTACTTC
-	-	TRBV27	TRBJ1-5	CASSFRAAYNQPQHF	TGTGCCAGCAGTTTTCGAGCAGCCTACAATCAGCCCCAGCATTTT
few	TRBD1	TRBV6-6	TRBJ1-5	CASSYPDRGSNQPQHF	TGTGCCAGCAGTTACCCCGACAGGGGTAGCAATCAGCCCCAGCATTTT
few	-	TRBV27	TRBJ2-1	CASSLTLGRVQFF	TGTGCCAGCAGTTTAACCCTAGGCAGGGTCCAGTTCTTC
-	-	TRBV3-1	TRBJ1-2	CASSQDATGINYGYTF	TGTGCCAGCAGCCAAGATGCCACAGGGATTAACTATGGCTACACCTTC
-	-	TRBV21-1	TRBJ2-7	CASSQKAGYEQYF	TGTGCCAGCAGCCAGAAGGCCGGCTACGAGCAGTACTTC
-	-	TRBV28	TRBJ1-3	CASSPPRNALTLFGNTIYF	TGTGCCAGCAGTCCCCCCAGGAACGCCCTGACTCTCTTTGGAAACACCATATATTTT
-	TRBD2	TRBV9	TRBJ2-7	CASSVVASGRNEQYF	TGTGCCAGCAGCGTAGTAGCTAGCGGGAGAAATGAGCAGTACTTC
-	-	TRBV4-2	TRBJ2-1	CASSQGDNNEQFF	TGTGCCAGCAGCCAAGGGGACAACAATGAGCAGTTCTTC
many	-	TRBV28	TRBJ2-7	CASPKGSEQYF	TGTGCCAGCCCTAAGGGTAGCGAGCAGTACTTC
-	-	TRBV20-1	TRBJ2-2	CSARDTLLARNTGELFF	TGCAGTGCTAGAGATACCCTGCTAGCTAGGAACACCGGGGAGCTGTTTTTT
-	-	TRBV20-1	TRBJ2-5	CSAREQVGYF	TGCAGTGCTAGGGAGCAGGTTGGGTACTTC
many	-	TRBV2	TRBJ2-3	CASLAGGTDTQYF	TGTGCCAGCCTCGCAGGGGGCACAGATACGCAGTATTTT